The 7 T cell receptor beta chains given below trace back to one sample, sequenced in a study of radiotherapy plus CTLA-4 blockade in lung cancer. Some clones are missing from TCRdb's copy, which holds only in-frame ones; the method was immunoSEQ multiplex PCR. The table records about 100,000 clones, around four fifths of them present only once. The starting material was peripheral blood, obtained from a patient treated with radiotherapy plus ipilimumab. These receptors were collected from a human donor with non-small cell lung cancer who had stable disease on radiotherapy plus ipilimumab.

This chain uses TRBV7-2 with TRBJ1-2; D remains ambiguous. Deletions cut 1 base from V and 4 bases from J, with 4 bases between. CDR1 and CDR2 from the germline V gene are SGHTA and FQGNSA. The CDR3 runs to 12 residues. Here the CDR3 DNA reads TGTGCCAGCAGCTTAGTTTCCTATGGCTACACCTTC. The encoded protein is CASSLVSYGYTF.

The sample holds a few counts of this clone. The chain combines TRBV6-6 with TRBJ2-7; D is unresolved. Germline V gene data show CDR1 as MNHNY and CDR2 as SVGAGI (reference sequence). Trimming left V 2 bases short and J 9 bases short, with 11 bases between. This CDR3 has 12 residues. CDR3 amino acids: CASSYLVGRQYF. CDR3 sequence (DNA): TGTGCCAGCAGTTACCTGGTGGGCAGGCAGTACTTC.

The chain joins TRBV19 to TRBJ2-7; possibly TRBD2 for D (5 bases). The germline V and J ends were trimmed by 6 bases and 0 bases, with 12 bases remaining between them. CDR3 length equals 14 residues. CDR1 and CDR2 (germline): LNHDA, SQIVND (reference sequence). CDR3 in DNA: TGTGCCAGTAGCCGCCCGGGATCCTCCTACGAGCAGTACTTC. Translated, it gives CASSRPGSSYEQYF.

The chain uses TRBV19 and TRBJ1-1; weak D call: TRBD1 (5 bases). CDR1 and CDR2 (germline): LNHDA, SQIVND (reference sequence). Trimming left V 4 bases short and J 2 bases short, with 23 bases between. CDR3 length: 18 amino acids. The CDR3 protein is CASSRRRVSGGGNTEAFF. The CDR3 coding sequence is TGTGCCAGTAGTAGGCGCAGGGTATCGGGTGGTGGTAACACTGAAGCTTTCTTT.

V and J are TRBV2 and TRBJ2-1; maybe TRBD2 (5 bases). CDR3 size: 15 residues. The germline V gene has CDR1 SNHLY and CDR2 FYNNEI. Between the trimmed V and J ends, which lost 3 bases and 0 bases, there was a span of 9 bases. CDR3 nucleotides: TGTGCCAGCAGTGAGACCCGGGGCTCCTACAATGAGCAGTTCTTC. This encodes CASSETRGSYNEQFF.

As to this clone: This CDR3 is also generated by other DNA sequences in the sample. This chain connects TRBV2 to TRBJ1-3; perhaps TRBD1 as D (5 bases). CDR1 and CDR2 (germline): SNHLY, FYNNEI. V lost 3 bases to trimming and J lost 2 bases, with 5 bases between them. This CDR3 comprises 13 residues. CDR3 residues: CASSEGPGNTIYF. The CDR3 DNA follows: TGTGCCAGCAGTGAGGGGCCTGGAAACACCATATATTTT.

The rearrangement links TRBV14 to TRBJ2-1; D remains ambiguous. Germline V gene sequence: CDR1 SGHDN, CDR2 FVKESK. Trimming shortened V by 2 bases and J by 4 bases, and 9 bases separated the two germline ends. The CDR3 spans 14 residues. The CDR3 nucleotides are TGTGCCAGCAGCCAATATACACTTTACAATGAGCAGTTCTTC. This translates into CASSQYTLYNEQFF.